This T cell receptor (beta chain) was captured by sequencing in a study of post-analysis software for immune sequencing data (dated by TCRdb to between 2014 and 2017). Notes on the research overall: Relapsing-remitting, secondary progressive and progressive-relapsing multiple sclerosis were recorded as disease courses, and subtype annotation was lacking for some patients. The multiple sclerosis patient repertoires were compared with about a dozen previously published healthy control repertoires from donors aged roughly 6 to 25 years. A subset of samples was prepared in parallel using single-end sample barcoding, then pooled and co-amplified after Illumina adapter ligation.

Broad study findings and their caveats: Compared with controls, multiple sclerosis patients had significantly lower normalized Chao1 diversity, a finding suggesting substantial peripheral T-cell clonal expansion. Strong co-clustering of samples prepared in the same batch was shown by direct clustering with F measure, prompting a batch-effect correction. The multiple sclerosis patient group was slightly younger than the control group.

This clonotype has at least ten counts. What antigen it recognizes has not been identified. Base-call qualities are not available, and no considerably larger clone is one nucleotide away. TCR beta repertoires were profiled from peripheral blood of about a dozen young patients with multiple sclerosis to demonstrate the VDJtools post-analysis software. The multiple sclerosis patients were children and adolescents ranging in age from roughly 6 to 16 years. Library construction relied on PCR. The instrument was an Illumina HiSeq 2500. To reduce PCR and sequencing biases, unique molecular identifiers were incorporated into the TCR beta cDNA libraries. Every 1 to 10 million input T cells yielded some 500,000 cDNA molecules, meaning each molecule approximated one T cell. Patient libraries were prepared and sequenced with the same protocol used for the earlier healthy control dataset. Samples belonging to the same batch were prepared together, multiplexed and sequenced on a shared HiSeq lane. The original pipeline was this. MIGEC handled the raw barcoded reads, throwing out single-read molecular identifier groups before consensus assembly and CDR3 extraction. Clonotype tables were post-analysed with VDJtools, normalizing diversity by down-sampling all datasets to the smallest sample size. In repertoire overlap clustering, CDR3 amino acid sequences, but not nucleotide sequences, were matched to correct batch-related cross-sample contamination. Starting from the raw public reads, TCRdb applied fastp trimming at Q25, assembled clones with MiXCR and retained in-frame beta chains. Entries are consolidated by CDR3 protein sequence, retaining the most common genes and DNA. TCRdb's processing, not the authors', yielded these V and J calls. This sample gives hundreds of thousands of distinct CDR3 sequences in total; approximately 30% of them show up just once. The ten biggest clones cover around 0.56% of the sample.

The material sequenced was blood. The TCR originated in a girl aged 10 to 17 with multiple sclerosis.

CDR3 reads: CSAGTSGTDTQYF. The base sequence is TGCAGTGCCGGGACTAGCGGCACAGATACGCAGTATTTT. The rearranged chain carries TRBV20-1 and TRBJ2-3; TRBD2 aligns with 10 central bases. From its cysteine to its phenylalanine, the CDR3 spans 13 amino acids. Only CDR3 DNA is held: 39 bases, read in frame from base 1. V is trimmed back by 6 bases and J by 1 base, and the junction contains 1 base that no gene match accounts for. The CDR1 and CDR2 encoded by the germline V gene (reference sequence) are DFQATT and SNEGSKA.